The 10 T cell receptor beta chains in this list originate from one sample, sequenced in a study of blood T cell repertoires in COVID-19. Profiling relied on immunoSEQ multiplex PCR, and the TCRdb table lists in-frame clones only, not all of them. The sample has some 70,000 clones; about 89% are singletons. The material sequenced was peripheral blood. These receptors originate from a man in his forties or fifties with active COVID-19.

The chain couples TRBV7-9 to TRBJ2-5, with TRBD2 matching over 12 bases. This CDR3 has 19 residues. Germline V CDR1 and CDR2: SEHNR, FQNEAQ (reference sequence). After removal of 6 bases from V and 6 bases from J, the junction contained 20 bases not matched to a gene. The CDR3 spells CASRPTPRLAGALEKTQYF. Written as DNA, the CDR3 is TGTGCCAGCAGACCCACACCAAGACTAGCGGGGGCCCTGGAAAAGACCCAGTACTTC.

The count of this clone is one. This chain joins TRBV29-1 and TRBJ1-3, with unresolved D. The germline V gene has CDR1 SQVTM and CDR2 ANQGSEA. V was trimmed by 4 bases and J by 2 bases, leaving 3 bases between them. The CDR3 is 11 amino acids. DNA for the CDR3: TGCAGCGTTGCAGCTGGAAACACCATATATTTT. It codes for CSVAAGNTIYF.

The chain has TRBV2 and TRBJ2-5; perhaps TRBD1 as D (5 bases). This CDR3 comprises 13 residues. In germline, CDR1 is SNHLY, CDR2 FYNNEI. Trimming removed 7 bases at V and 3 bases at J, with 12 bases between. The CDR3 region has the DNA TGTGCCAGCATCGCTTTCAGGGAAGAGACCCAGTACTTC. It yields the protein CASIAFREETQYF. Full variable domain (missing parts from reference TRBV2 and TRBJ2-5): EPEVTQTPSHQVTQMGQEVILRCVPISNHLYFYWYRQILGQKVEFLVSFYNNEISEKSEIFDDQFSVERPDGSNFTLKIRSTKLEDSAMYFCASIAFREETQYFGPGTRLLVL.

The genes are TRBV10-1 and TRBJ1-1, with D maybe TRBD1 (6 bases). CDR1 is WNHNN, CDR2 SYGVQD, per germline (reference sequence). The CDR3 contains 13 residues. Trimming removed 11 bases from V and 2 bases from J, with 15 bases in between. Here the CDR3 reads CAVKGVRNTEAFF. The DNA of the CDR3 is TGCGCCGTAAAGGGGGTTCGAAACACTGAAGCTTTCTTT.

This clone was counted only a few times. The chain uses TRBV11-2 and TRBJ1-3; D is uncertain. V was cut by 4 bases and J by 0 bases, with 16 bases left in between. The CDR3 is 17 amino acids. From germline, CDR1 is SGHAT and CDR2 FQNNGV. The DNA of the CDR3 is TGTGCCAGCAGCTCCCGAGGAAGGCTTCGCTCTGGAAACACCATATATTTT. Protein: CASSSRGRLRSGNTIYF.

This chain connects TRBV18 to TRBJ1-2; D remains ambiguous. Per the germline V gene, CDR1 is KGHSH and CDR2 is LQKENI. This CDR3 is built from 13 residues. The V end lost 4 bases, the J end lost 4 bases, and 10 bases lay between the germline ends. CDR3 amino acids: CASSQAEGYGYTF. CDR3 bases: TGTGCCAGCTCACAAGCGGAAGGCTATGGCTACACCTTC.

The V and J genes are TRBV19 and TRBJ2-3; D uncertain. V lost 5 bases to trimming and J lost 4 bases, with 10 bases between them. This CDR3 comprises 13 residues. CDR1 LNHDA and CDR2 SQIVND come from the germline V gene (reference sequence). This CDR3 reads CASSQISPDTQYF. The CDR3 nucleotides are TGTGCCAGTAGTCAAATTAGCCCAGATACGCAGTATTTT.

The chain uses TRBV7-2 and TRBJ2-7, with D perhaps TRBD1 (6 bases). Trimming cost V 4 bases and J 7 bases, with 20 bases left between them. The germline gives CDR1 SGHTA, CDR2 FQGNSA. The CDR3 is 15 residues long. Written as DNA, the CDR3 is TGTGCCAGCAGCTCACCGGAACAGGGCTTATGGGAGCAGTACTTC. Translating gives CASSSPEQGLWEQYF.

In its sample, this clone was seen once. The chain is built from TRBV7-3 and TRBJ2-1; 14 bases fit TRBD2. Per germline, CDR1 SGHTA and CDR2 FQGTGA. The CDR3 is made up of 15 amino acids. The J segment lost 7 bases and the V segment lost 4 bases, leaving 3 bases of the junction unmatched. CDR3 loop: CASSSGLAGVNEQFF. DNA for the CDR3: TGTGCCAGCAGCTCGGGACTAGCGGGAGTAAATGAGCAGTTCTTC.

This clone was observed a handful of times. J is TRBJ1-2 and V is TRBV2; D gene uncertain. Trimming removed 6 bases at V and 3 bases at J, with 14 bases between. The CDR3 contains 14 residues. CDR1 and CDR2 from the germline V gene are SNHLY and FYNNEI. The CDR3 sequence is CASRISDLYYGYTF. The CDR3 DNA sequence: TGTGCCAGCAGGATAAGTGACTTGTACTATGGCTACACCTTC.